The sequence of this TCR beta chain was determined in a study of CD8 T cells in Susac syndrome. Comment on this clonotype: Its antigen is unidentified.

General study results and limits: The CD4+ T cell repertoire of patients with Susac syndrome showed no detectable clonal expansion. An acknowledgment was made by the study that its TCR sequencing and HLA analysis involved relatively few individuals.

RNA in amounts of about 0.45 to 1 ug was reverse transcribed with random hexamers. Amplification of the TCR beta CDR3 was carried out by immunoSEQ multiplex PCR, which spanned a total of 54 Vbeta and 13 Jbeta segments. One entry per CDR3 protein, called by TCRdb with MiXCR from the immunoSEQ multiplex PCR reads. The repertoire holds about 180,000 distinct CDR3 sequences, with 85% to 95% as singletons. Germline V gives CDR1 MNHEY, CDR2 SVGEGT. Trimming cost V 5 bases and J 7 bases, with 15 bases left between them. The CDR3 runs to 13 residues. This chain links TRBV6-2 or TRBV6-3 with TRBJ2-7; D is uncertain. The sample was CD4+ T cells from PBMCs. The TCR sequence derives from a human donor with Susac syndrome. The CDR3, as DNA: TGTGCCAGCAGTCCGCGCGTAGGTGGGGAGCAGTACTTC. Translated: CASSPRVGGEQYF.